This TCR beta chain comes out of a study of T cell responses to AZD1222 COVID-19 vaccine. Turning to the study itself: Timing groups of about 4 and about 12 weeks for second doses were pooled. Study conclusions and caveats: White British donors predominated, females outnumbered males, and clonal diversity was possibly underestimated. Across spike, vaccine-associated CD4 TCRs were found, dominant at 160-218 and 743-854.

Assay: immunoSEQ multiplex PCR; the TCRdb copy retains only in-frame clones and omits some. The profile shows some 130,000 clones, around 90% of them singletons. In the case of this clone: Its antigen is not identified.

Material: peripheral blood, obtained on day 0 of AZD1222 vaccination. The sequence was collected from an adult in good health.

The CDR3 spells CASSHRGGRVYEQYF. The CDR3 nucleotides read TGTGCCAGTAGCCACCGGGGCGGGAGGGTCTACGAGCAGTACTTC. V usage is TRBV19 and J usage is TRBJ2-7, with TRBD2 matching 9 bases. CDR1 is LNHDA, CDR2 SQIVND, per germline (reference sequence). The CDR3 consists of 15 residues. Trimming removed 6 bases from V and 3 bases from J; junction bases left unmatched: 9. Looking up the rest from reference TRBV19 and TRBJ2-7 gives the full variable domain: DGGITQSPKYLFRKEGQNVTLSCEQNLNHDAMYWYRQDPGQGLRLIYYSQIVNDFQKGDIAEGYSVSREKKESFPLTVTSAQKNPTAFYLCASSHRGGRVYEQYFGPGTRLTVT.